This entry describes one T cell receptor beta chain. V gave up 4 bases and J gave up 3 bases, with 16 bases separating them. Germline CDR1 is MNHEY and CDR2 is SVGAGI. The CDR3 totals 16 residues. The patients with Susac syndrome were individuals who fulfilled the recently defined diagnostic criteria for disease that was either definite or probable. Random hexamers primed reverse transcription of about 0.45 to 1 ug RNA. TCRdb re-called the immunoSEQ multiplex PCR reads through MiXCR, storing one row per CDR3 protein. The profile covers about 94,000 distinct CDR3 sequences, with roughly 94% appearing a single time and about 0.3% taken by the ten largest. This specimen belongs to a study of CD8 T cells in Susac syndrome.

The clonotype comes from a human donor with Susac syndrome. The material sequenced was CD4+ T cells from PBMCs. The chain is built from TRBV6-5 and TRBJ2-4; D might be TRBD2 (6 bases). The CDR3 bases are TGTGCCAGCAGTTCCCTTGGAGGGATCCACAAAAACATTCAGTACTTC. This encodes CASSSLGGIHKNIQYF.